This T cell receptor (beta chain) came from a study of shared clonotypes between healthy human individuals. General observations from the study: What rarefaction showed was incomplete sorted-subset sequencing despite large depth. Relative to clonotypes present in all four donors, those not shared had lower generation probabilities.

Clones were read by immunoSEQ multiplex PCR, and TCRdb kept only the in-frame ones, dropping some. The data contain about 1.5 million clones, over 95% of them singletons. All donors were Caucasian adults living in Nashville, Tennessee. As to this clone: As yet, its antigen is unknown.

The origin of this receptor is a man younger than 45 in good health. The sequencing sample was made of naive CD4+ T cells sorted from blood. The sample's subset: CD45RA+ positively selected.

In nucleotides, the CDR3 is TGTGCCAGTGGGGAGACAGGGTCAAAGACCGGGGAGCTGTTTTTT. This codes for CASGETGSKTGELFF. The rearrangement joins TRBV19 to TRBJ2-2, with 7 bases matching TRBD1. CDR1 and CDR2 from the germline V gene are LNHDA and SQIVND (reference sequence). The ends lost 8 bases at V and 5 bases at J; junction bases unmatched: 11. CDR3 length: 15 residues.